Listed below are T cell receptor beta chains from one sample, sequenced in a study of blood T cell repertoires in COVID-19. Assay used: immunoSEQ multiplex PCR; TCRdb lists only in-frame clones, some missing. The table shows 150,000 to 200,000 clones, with approximately 86% occurring only once. Sequencing was carried out using peripheral blood. The receptors were gathered from a woman of 80 years or more in a cohort sampled during active or convalescent COVID-19. CDR3s include the opening cysteine and the closing phenylalanine or tryptophan. Fields, in order: CDR3 protein, J gene, V gene.

cdr3_aa: CASSQRAGAADTQYF
j_call: TRBJ2-3
v_call: TRBV3-1/TRBV3-2

cdr3_aa: CASSEPRQALDPDTQYF
j_call: TRBJ2-3
v_call: TRBV6-1

cdr3_aa: CASSESRQVVGEAFF
j_call: TRBJ1-1
v_call: TRBV10-1

cdr3_aa: CASSLDLSRRQETQYF
j_call: TRBJ2-5
v_call: TRBV11-3

cdr3_aa: CSVDGSGSTDTQYF
j_call: TRBJ2-3
v_call: TRBV29-1

cdr3_aa: CASSESRDRVVGKLFF
j_call: TRBJ1-4
v_call: TRBV7-8

cdr3_aa: CASSPFDITSTDTQYF
j_call: TRBJ2-3
v_call: TRBV18

cdr3_aa: CASSLASGRVGEQFF
j_call: TRBJ2-1
v_call: TRBV11-3

cdr3_aa: CASTRGRATDTQYF
j_call: TRBJ2-3
v_call: TRBV5-1

cdr3_aa: CASSFGQGSGYTF
j_call: TRBJ1-2
v_call: TRBV12-3/TRBV12-4

cdr3_aa: CASSLTPGSGRALNEQFF
j_call: TRBJ2-1
v_call: TRBV5-6

cdr3_aa: CASSGPGQGVEKLFF
j_call: TRBJ1-4
v_call: TRBV9

cdr3_aa: CASRIQGTPRTSSGNTIYF
j_call: TRBJ1-3
v_call: TRBV28

cdr3_aa: CASSLQGAGADTQYF
j_call: TRBJ2-3
v_call: TRBV7-8

cdr3_aa: CASSQTGTSGPNTQYF
j_call: TRBJ2-3
v_call: TRBV4-2

cdr3_aa: CASSWGQGSNYGYTF
j_call: TRBJ1-2
v_call: TRBV5-6

cdr3_aa: CAISAPGTGGGEQYF
j_call: TRBJ2-7
v_call: TRBV10-3

cdr3_aa: CASSWGLADSTDTQYF
j_call: TRBJ2-3
v_call: TRBV5-1

cdr3_aa: CASSFDPGGDSPLHF
j_call: TRBJ1-6
v_call: TRBV28

cdr3_aa: CASSLLAGDAGGDTQYF
j_call: TRBJ2-3
v_call: TRBV9

cdr3_aa: CASSGQGGGYTF
j_call: TRBJ1-2
v_call: TRBV2

cdr3_aa: CASSQDEGIGGGYTF
j_call: TRBJ1-2
v_call: TRBV4-3

cdr3_aa: CASSPRISTGPSVRNTEAFF
j_call: TRBJ1-1
v_call: TRBV18

cdr3_aa: CASSSGTGGRDTEAFF
j_call: TRBJ1-1
v_call: TRBV5-6

cdr3_aa: CASSLTARTGAGEKLFF
j_call: TRBJ1-4
v_call: TRBV5-1

cdr3_aa: CASSNRDRVSGNTIYF
j_call: TRBJ1-3
v_call: TRBV7-9

cdr3_aa: CASSPKRGQSYNEQFF
j_call: TRBJ2-1
v_call: TRBV11-3

cdr3_aa: CASSQGTGRIYEQYF
j_call: TRBJ2-7
v_call: TRBV9

cdr3_aa: CATSDLGGAVNEQFF
j_call: TRBJ2-1
v_call: TRBV24-1

cdr3_aa: CASSTGTENTEAFF
j_call: TRBJ1-1
v_call: TRBV3-1/TRBV3-2

cdr3_aa: CASSYILAGGQEQFF
j_call: TRBJ2-1
v_call: TRBV7-8

cdr3_aa: CASTDTSNQPQHF
j_call: TRBJ1-5
v_call: TRBV12-3/TRBV12-4

cdr3_aa: CASRTGGAGLGGKLFF
j_call: TRBJ1-4
v_call: TRBV27

cdr3_aa: CASSPTGGETQPQHF
j_call: TRBJ1-5
v_call: TRBV9

cdr3_aa: CASSPPGGSSSYNEQFF
j_call: TRBJ2-1
v_call: TRBV7-2

cdr3_aa: CASSLVPQGSSYNSPLHF
j_call: TRBJ1-6
v_call: TRBV11-3

cdr3_aa: CASSGIAGGPYNEQFF
j_call: TRBJ2-1
v_call: TRBV5-6

cdr3_aa: CAWSVRTAGELFF
j_call: TRBJ2-2
v_call: TRBV30

cdr3_aa: CASSLVGVRTGTILGNTIYF
j_call: TRBJ1-3
v_call: TRBV28

cdr3_aa: CASSPAAGGPGETQYF
j_call: TRBJ2-5
v_call: TRBV5-4